The 19 T cell receptor beta chains below all came from one sample that was sequenced in a study of cytomegalovirus exposure and HLA in healthy donors. The PCR made use of 60 Vbeta and 13 Jbeta primers. Profiled with immunoSEQ multiplex PCR; TCRdb holds only in-frame clones, not every one. This sample contains under 150,000 clones. Specimen: PBMCs. These receptor sequences come from a woman aged 60 to 75 in good health and CMV-seronegative.

V is TRBV7-2 and J is TRBJ2-1, with TRBD1 matching 8 bases. The CDR3 is 17 residues long. With V trimmed by 0 bases and J by 8 bases, 12 bases remained unmatched. The germline CDR1 and CDR2 sequences are SGHTA and FQGNSA. CDR3 region: CASSLAQGAIQYYEQFF. The CDR3 nucleotides are TGTGCCAGCAGCTTAGCGCAGGGGGCCATTCAATATTATGAGCAGTTCTTC.

The chain uses TRBV6-1 and TRBJ2-7, with 7 bases lining up with TRBD2. Trimming removed 3 bases from V and 3 bases from J; junction bases left unmatched: 8. The germline gives CDR1 MNHNS, CDR2 SASEGT. This CDR3 has 15 residues. As DNA, the CDR3 is TGTGCCAGCAGTGAGGGAGGGTTTCCCATCTACGAGCAGTACTTC. Translated: CASSEGGFPIYEQYF.

The J gene is TRBJ2-7, the V gene TRBV9; 14 bases align to TRBD2. V dropped 3 bases and J dropped 5; count of bases not matched to a gene: 1. Germline CDR1 is SGDLS and CDR2 is YYNGEE. This CDR3 has 14 amino acids. The CDR3 DNA sequence: TGTGCCAGCAGCGGGGGACTAGCGGGGGACGAGCAGTACTTC. Residues: CASSGGLAGDEQYF. Looking up the rest from reference TRBV9 and TRBJ2-7 gives the full variable domain: DSGVTQTPKHLITATGQRVTLRCSPRSGDLSVYWYQQSLDQGLQFLIQYYNGEERAKGNILERFSAQQFPDLHSELNLSSLELGDSALYFCASSGGLAGDEQYFGPGTRLTVT.

The rearrangement links TRBV11-2 to TRBJ1-2, with unresolved D. V dropped 4 bases and J dropped 4 bases, with 16 bases sitting between them. This CDR3 spans 15 amino acids. CDR1 and CDR2 (germline): SGHAT, FQNNGV. CDR3 protein: CASSSGGVSVYGYTF. The CDR3 nucleotides are TGTGCCAGCAGCTCCGGCGGGGTCTCGGTCTATGGCTACACCTTC.

The chain has TRBV18 and TRBJ1-2, with 10 bases aligning to TRBD1. CDR3 length: 17 residues. Germline CDR1 KGHSH, CDR2 LQKENI. Trimming at V came to 3 bases and at J to 2 bases, leaving 9 bases not matched to a gene. The CDR3 loop reads CASSPLKGQGENYGYTF. CDR3 bases: TGTGCCAGCTCACCTCTAAAAGGACAGGGGGAAAACTATGGCTACACCTTC.

The V gene is TRBV2, the J gene TRBJ2-7, with a weak D call TRBD1 (6 bases). Germline loops: CDR1 SNHLY, CDR2 FYNNEI. V lost 10 bases and J lost 0, with 10 bases in between. The CDR3 consists of 12 residues. The CDR3 reads CATRDISYEQYF. The DNA for the CDR3 is TGTGCCACCCGGGACATCTCCTACGAGCAGTACTTC.

The rearrangement joins TRBV10-3 to TRBJ2-5, with a possible D match to TRBD1 (6 bases). V lost 10 bases and J lost 2, with 14 bases in between. The germline V gene encodes CDR1 ENHRY and CDR2 SYGVKD. The CDR3 length is 13 residues. The DNA for the CDR3 is TGTGCCACCCAGGCAGGACAGCAAGAGACCCAGTACTTC. This sequence encodes CATQAGQQETQYF.

The chain recombines TRBV5-1 with TRBJ1-1; maybe TRBD1 (6 bases). The CDR3 sequence is 15 residues long. V was cut by 4 bases and J by 4 bases, with 17 bases left in between. Germline CDR1 is SGHRS and CDR2 is YFSETQ. In DNA form, the CDR3 reads TGCGCCAGCAGCAAAAACAGGGTGGGGGCCACTGAAGCTTTCTTT. This sequence encodes CASSKNRVGATEAFF.

As DNA, the CDR3 is TGCGCCAGCAGCCAAGACGGGGTGGATACGCAGTATTTT. It yields the protein CASSQDGVDTQYF. The chain couples TRBV4-1 to TRBJ2-3; possibly TRBD2 for D (5 bases). Per the germline V gene, CDR1 is MGHRA and CDR2 is YSYEKL. This CDR3 is 13 amino acids long. Between the trimmed V and J ends, which lost 0 bases and 6 bases, there was a span of 7 bases.

The J gene is TRBJ2-3, the V gene TRBV19; TRBD1 is a possible D gene (5 bases). The germline CDR1 and CDR2 sequences are LNHDA and SQIVND (reference sequence). V lost 6 bases to trimming and J lost 0 bases, with 10 bases between them. CDR3 length: 14 residues. The CDR3 loop is CASSTGGSTDTQYF. The DNA of the CDR3 is TGTGCCAGTAGCACAGGTGGAAGCACAGATACGCAGTATTTT.

The CDR3 coding sequence is TGTGCCAGCAGCTCCAGAACCTCGAACACCGGGGAGCTGTTTTTT. Amino acid sequence: CASSSRTSNTGELFF. The V call is TRBV5-8, the J call TRBJ2-2; D is uncertain. With 3 bases removed from V and 0 bases from J, the gap between germline ends came to 9 bases. The CDR3 extends over 15 amino acids. CDR1 SGHTS and CDR2 YDEGEE come from the germline V gene.

The chain uses TRBV2 and TRBJ2-2; 7 nucleotides align to TRBD1. This CDR3 region has 15 residues. Trimming at V came to 2 bases and at J to 4 bases, leaving 4 bases not matched to a gene. The germline gives CDR1 SNHLY, CDR2 FYNNEI. Here the CDR3 DNA reads TGTGCCAGCAGTGAAAGGGGACAGTCCACCGGGGAGCTGTTTTTT. Protein product: CASSERGQSTGELFF.

The chain links TRBV30 to TRBJ1-2; D is possibly TRBD1 (6 bases). This CDR3 region has 13 residues. Germline V CDR1 and CDR2: GTSNPN, SVGIG (reference sequence). Trimming left V 0 bases short and J 5 bases short, with 10 bases between. In DNA, the CDR3 is TGTGCCTGGAGTGTAGGGAGGGGGTATGGCTACACCTTC. Residues: CAWSVGRGYGYTF. Drawing the rest from reference TRBV30 and TRBJ1-2, the complete variable domain is SQTIHQWPATLVQPVGSPLSLECTVEGTSNPNLYWYRQAAGRGLQLLFYSVGIGQISSEVPQNLSASRPQDRQFILSSKKLLLSDSGFYLCAWSVGRGYGYTFGSGTRLTVV.

The chain combines TRBV27 with TRBJ2-6; no definite D call. Germline CDR1 and CDR2: MNHEY and SMNVEV (reference sequence). CDR3 length equals 13 residues. V lost 10 bases to trimming and J lost 1 base, with 8 bases between them. Here the CDR3 reads CATYASGANVLTF. CDR3 DNA: TGTGCCACCTATGCGTCTGGGGCCAACGTCCTGACTTTC. The full variable domain, its missing parts supplied by reference TRBV27 and TRBJ2-6, is EAQVTQNPRYLITVTGKKLTVTCSQNMNHEYMSWYRQDPGLGLRQIYYSMNVEVTDKGDVPEGYKVSRKEKRNFPLILESPSPNQTSLYFCATYASGANVLTFGAGSRLTVL.

V is TRBV2 and J is TRBJ2-3; possibly TRBD1 for D (5 bases). The CDR3 consists of 14 residues. Germline V lookup: CDR1 SNHLY, CDR2 FYNNEI. V was cut by 4 bases and J by 0 bases, with 8 bases left in between. The CDR3 DNA reads as TGTGCCAGCAGTGTAAGGGGTAGCACAGATACGCAGTATTTT. Translating gives CASSVRGSTDTQYF.

The chain combines TRBV6-5 with TRBJ2-7, with D maybe TRBD2 (6 bases). Germline-derived CDR1 and CDR2 are MNHEY and SVGAGI. Deletions cut 2 bases from V and 0 bases from J, with 8 bases between. The CDR3 has 14 residues. CDR3 sequence: CASSYVRDSYEQYF. The CDR3 nucleotides read TGTGCCAGCAGTTACGTGCGGGACTCCTACGAGCAGTACTTC.

The chain couples TRBV23-1 to TRBJ2-7; 8 nucleotides agree with TRBD1. TRBV23-1 is identified as an open reading frame with a role that is uncertain. The CDR3 extends over 15 amino acids. V lost 9 bases to trimming and J lost 4 bases; unmatched junction nucleotides: 14. CDR3 amino acids: CARVRDRSLGYEQYF. The CDR3 nucleotides read TGCGCCAGAGTCCGGGACAGGAGCCTTGGGTACGAGCAGTACTTC.

V is TRBV7-2 and J is TRBJ1-1; TRBD1 is a possible D gene (5 bases). The CDR3 covers 17 residues. The germline V and J ends were trimmed by 1 base and 0 bases, with 15 bases remaining between them. Germline V lookup: CDR1 SGHTA, CDR2 FQGNSA. CDR3 DNA sequence: TGTGCCAGCAGCTTAGATTGGGCAGGGCTTATGAACACTGAAGCTTTCTTT. Residues: CASSLDWAGLMNTEAFF. Together with reference TRBV7-2 and TRBJ1-1, the CDR3 gives the full variable domain: GAGVSQSPSNKVTEKGKDVELRCDPISGHTALYWYRQSLGQGLEFLIYFQGNSAPDKSGLPSDRFSAERTGGSVSTLTIQRTQQEDSAVYLCASSLDWAGLMNTEAFFGQGTRLTVV.

The gene calls are TRBV10-3 and TRBJ1-3; D not certain. Trimming cost V 0 bases and J 4 bases, with 10 bases left between them. Germline V gene data show CDR1 as ENHRY and CDR2 as SYGVKD. This CDR3 contains 15 residues. Here the CDR3 reads CAISESQVSGNTIYF. CDR3 nucleotides: TGTGCCATCAGTGAGTCGCAGGTTTCAGGAAACACCATATATTTT.